The clone carrying this TCR beta chain has only a few counts. This CDR3 is built from 14 residues. V dropped 4 bases and J dropped 4; count of bases not matched to a gene: 6. From germline, CDR1 is ENHRY and CDR2 SYGVKD. Each sample had two DNA replicates, 0.5 to 0.65 ug blood or 1.5 ug tissue. Clones were sequenced by immunoSEQ multiplex PCR, and TCRdb holds only the in-frame ones, with some missing. Here the sample spans some 14,000 clones, roughly 83% being singletons. This record belongs to a study of early stage breast cancer tumors. Background on the study: The ER+/PR+/HER2- tumors included 7 to 9 ductal and a handful of lobular carcinomas.

The adjacent normal breast tissue was taken roughly 1.8-4 cm from the tumor. The J gene is TRBJ2-5, the V gene TRBV10-3; 7 bases match TRBD1. Sequences were obtained from normal breast tissue next to the tumor. This clonotype was obtained from a person aged 30 to 40 with breast cancer. The CDR3, as DNA: TGTGCCATCAGTGCGACAGGGAGAGGAGAGACCCAGTACTTC. It specifies CAISATGRGETQYF.